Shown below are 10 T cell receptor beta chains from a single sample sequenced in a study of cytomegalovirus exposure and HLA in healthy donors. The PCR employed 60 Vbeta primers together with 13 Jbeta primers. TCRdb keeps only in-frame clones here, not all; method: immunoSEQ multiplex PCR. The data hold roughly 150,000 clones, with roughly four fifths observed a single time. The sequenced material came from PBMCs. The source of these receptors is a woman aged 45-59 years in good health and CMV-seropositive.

The CDR3 protein is CASTWGTGLDEQYF. CDR3 DNA sequence: TGTGCCAGCACCTGGGGGACAGGGTTGGACGAGCAGTACTTC. The rearrangement joins TRBV5-6 to TRBJ2-7, with TRBD1 matching 9 bases. The junction had 9 bases not matched to a gene; V was cut back by 6 bases and J by 5 bases. CDR1 and CDR2 (germline): SGHDT, YYEEEE. This CDR3 comprises 14 residues. The full variable domain, rest sourced from reference TRBV5-6 and TRBJ2-7, is DAGVTQSPTHLIKTRGQQVTLRCSPKSGHDTVSWYQQALGQGPQFIFQYYEEEERQRGNFPDRFSGHQFPNYSSELNVNALLLGDSALYLCASTWGTGLDEQYFGPGTRLTVT.

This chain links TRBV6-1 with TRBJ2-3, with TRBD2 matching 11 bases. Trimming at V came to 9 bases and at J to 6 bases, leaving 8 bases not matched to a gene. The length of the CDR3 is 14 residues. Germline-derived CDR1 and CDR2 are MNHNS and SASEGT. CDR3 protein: CASSSGGAEDTQYF. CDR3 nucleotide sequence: TGTGCCAGTAGTAGCGGGGGGGCGGAGGATACGCAGTATTTT.

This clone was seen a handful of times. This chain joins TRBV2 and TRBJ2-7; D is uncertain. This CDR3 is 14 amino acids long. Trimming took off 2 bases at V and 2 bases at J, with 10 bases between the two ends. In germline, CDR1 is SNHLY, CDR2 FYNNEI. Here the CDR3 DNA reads TGTGCCAGCAGTGAATTCCCGGTTGCCTACGAGCAGTACTTC. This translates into CASSEFPVAYEQYF.

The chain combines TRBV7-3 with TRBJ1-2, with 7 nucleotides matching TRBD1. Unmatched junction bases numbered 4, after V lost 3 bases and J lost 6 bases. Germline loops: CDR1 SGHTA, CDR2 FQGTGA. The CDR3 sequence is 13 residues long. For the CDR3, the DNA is TGTGCCAGCAGCTTGCCCGACAGGGATGGCTACACCTTC. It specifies CASSLPDRDGYTF.

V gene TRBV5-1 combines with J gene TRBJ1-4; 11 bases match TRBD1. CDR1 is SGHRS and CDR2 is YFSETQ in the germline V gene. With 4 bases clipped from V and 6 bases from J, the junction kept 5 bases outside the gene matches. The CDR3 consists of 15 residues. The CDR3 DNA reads TGCGCCAGCAGCCTGGGGACAGGGGGAGATGAAAAACTGTTTTTT. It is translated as CASSLGTGGDEKLFF.

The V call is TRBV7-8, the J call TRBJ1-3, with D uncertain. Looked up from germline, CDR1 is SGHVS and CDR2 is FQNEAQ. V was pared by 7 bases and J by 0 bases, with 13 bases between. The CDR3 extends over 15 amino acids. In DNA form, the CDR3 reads TGTGCCAGCACCGAGGGAGCGTTCTCTGGAAACACCATATATTTT. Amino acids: CASTEGAFSGNTIYF.

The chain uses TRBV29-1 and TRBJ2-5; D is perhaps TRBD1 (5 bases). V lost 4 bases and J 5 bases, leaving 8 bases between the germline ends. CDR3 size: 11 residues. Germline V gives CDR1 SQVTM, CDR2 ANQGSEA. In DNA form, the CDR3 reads TGCAGCGTTGGGACACCGGAGACCCAGTACTTC. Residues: CSVGTPETQYF.

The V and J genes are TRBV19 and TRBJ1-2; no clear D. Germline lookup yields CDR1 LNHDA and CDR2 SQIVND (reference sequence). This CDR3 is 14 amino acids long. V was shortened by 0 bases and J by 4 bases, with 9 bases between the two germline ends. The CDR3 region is CASSIEASGYGYTF. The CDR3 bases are TGTGCCAGTAGTATAGAGGCCTCGGGCTATGGCTACACCTTC. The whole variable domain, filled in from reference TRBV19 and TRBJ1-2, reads DGGITQSPKYLFRKEGQNVTLSCEQNLNHDAMYWYRQDPGQGLRLIYYSQIVNDFQKGDIAEGYSVSREKKESFPLTVTSAQKNPTAFYLCASSIEASGYGYTFGSGTRLTVV.

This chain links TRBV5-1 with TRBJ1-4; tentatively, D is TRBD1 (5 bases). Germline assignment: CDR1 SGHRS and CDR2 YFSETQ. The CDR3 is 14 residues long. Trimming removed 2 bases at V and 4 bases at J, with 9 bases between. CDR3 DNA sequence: TGCGCCAGCAGCTTTTTGCAGGGTAATGAAAAACTGTTTTTT. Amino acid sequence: CASSFLQGNEKLFF. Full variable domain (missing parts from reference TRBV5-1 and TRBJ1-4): KAGVTQTPRYLIKTRGQQVTLSCSPISGHRSVSWYQQTPGQGLQFLFEYFSETQRNKGNFPGRFSGRQFSNSRSEMNVSTLELGDSALYLCASSFLQGNEKLFFGSGTQLSVL.

The CDR3 nucleotides are TGCGCCAGCAGCGATGGACAGGTGAGCACAGATACGCAGTATTTT. It specifies CASSDGQVSTDTQYF. The J gene is TRBJ2-3, the V gene TRBV5-1, with TRBD1 identical over 7 bases. J gave up 0 bases and V 4 bases, and 5 bases lay outside the gene matches. The germline CDR1 and CDR2 sequences are SGHRS and YFSETQ. The CDR3 runs 15 residues. Full variable domain (outside the CDR3, taken from reference TRBV5-1 and TRBJ2-3): KAGVTQTPRYLIKTRGQQVTLSCSPISGHRSVSWYQQTPGQGLQFLFEYFSETQRNKGNFPGRFSGRQFSNSRSEMNVSTLELGDSALYLCASSDGQVSTDTQYFGPGTRLTVL.